The present T cell receptor beta chain was sequenced within a study of human T cells and chemical hapten exposure. On the study more broadly: Donors were sensitized with 2% DPC on the upper inner arm. Patch tests containing 0.01% DPC, applied to the upper back, were read at 6 days.

TCRdb independently ran MiXCR on the RACE reads; one entry per CDR3 protein. This sample yields approximately 260,000 distinct CDR3 sequences, of which approximately 8.6% are seen a single time; 2.3% belongs to the top ten. The length of the CDR3 is 14 residues. CDR1 is SGHTA and CDR2 is FQGTGA in the germline V gene. V was clipped by 2 bases and J by 4 bases, with 11 bases between them. Study results and limitations: In the PT1 data, expanded TCR counts showed a positive correlation with patch test score. No shift was seen in TCRs above 1 in 1000 frequency with DPC sensitization.

Noted time point: pre-sensitization, week 0. Specified treatment: therapeutic diphenylcyclopropenone sensitization with weekly scalp DPC. This clonotype was picked up a small number of times. Its target is unknown. The sequence was obtained from a woman aged 40-49 years with alopecia areata. Some clones in this sample may be carry-over from other donors' samples. This rearrangement joins TRBV7-3 to TRBJ1-1; possibly TRBD1 for D (5 bases). The sequences come from whole blood, collected in connection with sensitization to the hapten diphenylcyclopropenone (DPC). CDR3 in DNA: TGTGCCAGCAGCTTAGGGACGGCGGGCACTGAAGCTTTCTTT. It encodes CASSLGTAGTEAFF. Filled out from reference TRBV7-3 and TRBJ1-1, the complete variable domain reads GAGVSQTPSNKVTEKGKYVELRCDPISGHTALYWYRQSLGQGPEFLIYFQGTGAADDSGLPNDRFFAVRPEGSVSTLKIQRTERGDSAVYLCASSLGTAGTEAFFGQGTRLTVV.